A selection of T cell receptor beta chains follows, all from one sample in a study of blood T cell repertoires in COVID-19. Repertoires were generated with immunoSEQ multiplex PCR, while TCRdb's copy carries only in-frame clones and drops some. Of tens of thousands of clones listed, about nine tenths were seen once; the top ten hold roughly 6.3%. Sequenced sample: peripheral blood. The receptors were gathered from a woman of 80 years or more with active COVID-19. Each CDR3 is given with its conserved first and last residue. Fields, in order: V gene, D gene, J gene, clone size, CDR3 protein, CDR3 DNA. A D gene is named only where the DNA matches it firmly. Clone size is not always given. Where it is, it says once, few, many or a class for expanded clones.

v_gene: TRBV4-1; d_gene: TRBD1; j_gene: TRBJ1-1; abundance: -; CDR3aa: CASSHPRDRMNTEAFF; CDR3nt: TGCGCCAGCAGCCACCCACGGGACAGGATGAACACTGAAGCTTTCTTT
v_gene: TRBV3-1/TRBV3-2; d_gene: TRBD2; j_gene: TRBJ2-3; abundance: -; CDR3aa: CASSPPGLAGVRYF; CDR3nt: TGTGCCAGCAGCCCTCCGGGACTAGCGGGTGTCCGGTATTTT
v_gene: TRBV5-6; d_gene: TRBD1; j_gene: TRBJ2-1; abundance: -; CDR3aa: CASSLLPDRAFYNEQFF; CDR3nt: TGTGCCAGCAGCCTGCTACCGGACAGGGCGTTCTACAATGAGCAGTTCTTC
v_gene: TRBV2; d_gene: -; j_gene: TRBJ1-2; abundance: -; CDR3aa: CASSLTGTQNYGYTF; CDR3nt: TGTGCCAGCAGTTTGACCGGGACTCAGAACTATGGCTACACCTTC
v_gene: TRBV5-4; d_gene: TRBD2; j_gene: TRBJ2-5; abundance: -; CDR3aa: CASSLGLAGDRETQYF; CDR3nt: TGTGCCAGCAGCTTGGGACTAGCGGGAGACCGAGAGACCCAGTACTTC
v_gene: TRBV30; d_gene: TRBD1; j_gene: TRBJ2-7; abundance: -; CDR3aa: CAWSVKGQGTYEQYF; CDR3nt: TGTGCCTGGAGTGTAAAGGGACAGGGCACCTACGAGCAGTACTTC
v_gene: TRBV9; d_gene: -; j_gene: TRBJ2-3; abundance: -; CDR3aa: CASSALSAGDTQYF; CDR3nt: TGTGCCAGCAGCGCCTTATCGGCGGGAGATACGCAGTATTTT
v_gene: TRBV28; d_gene: -; j_gene: TRBJ2-7; abundance: -; CDR3aa: CASSSGGFGANTYEQYF; CDR3nt: TGTGCCAGCAGTTCAGGGGGGTTCGGGGCGAACACCTACGAGCAGTACTTC
v_gene: TRBV15; d_gene: -; j_gene: TRBJ1-4; abundance: -; CDR3aa: CATSPAPVGVGTLKLFF; CDR3nt: TGTGCCACCAGCCCTGCCCCCGTGGGGGTAGGGACACTAAAACTGTTTTTT
v_gene: TRBV7-3; d_gene: TRBD1; j_gene: TRBJ2-7; abundance: -; CDR3aa: CASSLDRGSEQYF; CDR3nt: TGTGCCAGCAGCTTAGACAGGGGAAGCGAGCAGTACTTC
v_gene: TRBV29-1; d_gene: TRBD2; j_gene: TRBJ2-1; abundance: -; CDR3aa: CSVRGVSGRLEEQFF; CDR3nt: TGCAGCGTGCGTGGTGTGAGCGGGAGATTAGAGGAGCAGTTCTTC
v_gene: TRBV7-9; d_gene: -; j_gene: TRBJ2-1; abundance: -; CDR3aa: CASSPPSVSSYNEQFF; CDR3nt: TGTGCCAGCAGCCCCCCTAGCGTTTCCTCCTACAATGAGCAGTTCTTC
v_gene: TRBV28; d_gene: TRBD1; j_gene: TRBJ1-1; abundance: -; CDR3aa: CASNTMGQGAPGTEAFF; CDR3nt: TGTGCCAGCAACACAATGGGACAGGGGGCTCCGGGTACTGAAGCTTTCTTT
v_gene: TRBV10-3; d_gene: TRBD1; j_gene: TRBJ1-5; abundance: -; CDR3aa: CAIQGQGDQPQHF; CDR3nt: TGTGCCATCCAGGGACAGGGGGATCAGCCCCAGCATTTT
v_gene: TRBV7-9; d_gene: -; j_gene: TRBJ2-7; abundance: -; CDR3aa: CASSRGDGSSYEQYF; CDR3nt: TGTGCCAGCAGCCGAGGGGACGGGAGCTCCTACGAGCAGTACTTC
v_gene: TRBV6-1; d_gene: -; j_gene: TRBJ2-1; abundance: -; CDR3aa: CASSDLRWNEQFF; CDR3nt: TGTGCCAGCAGTGATTTGCGGTGGAATGAGCAGTTCTTC
v_gene: TRBV9; d_gene: TRBD2; j_gene: TRBJ2-5; abundance: -; CDR3aa: CASSVGTSGYIQETQYF; CDR3nt: TGTGCCAGCAGCGTCGGGACTAGCGGGTACATTCAAGAGACCCAGTACTTC
v_gene: TRBV28; d_gene: -; j_gene: TRBJ1-1; abundance: -; CDR3aa: CASSPGTANTEAFF; CDR3nt: TGTGCCAGCAGTCCGGGAACGGCGAACACTGAAGCTTTCTTT
v_gene: TRBV7-9; d_gene: TRBD2; j_gene: TRBJ2-1; abundance: -; CDR3aa: CASSKREVSYNEQFF; CDR3nt: TGTGCCAGCAGTAAGCGGGAGGTTTCCTACAATGAGCAGTTCTTC
v_gene: TRBV7-8; d_gene: -; j_gene: TRBJ2-7; abundance: -; CDR3aa: CASSLEVAGPEQYF; CDR3nt: TGTGCCAGCAGCCTAGAGGTTGCAGGGCCCGAGCAGTACTTC
v_gene: TRBV28; d_gene: -; j_gene: TRBJ1-2; abundance: -; CDR3aa: CASSPTATGGYTF; CDR3nt: TGTGCCAGCAGCCCGACAGCGACTGGTGGCTACACCTTC
v_gene: TRBV5-4; d_gene: TRBD2; j_gene: TRBJ2-1; abundance: -; CDR3aa: CASNRASGRYEQFF; CDR3nt: TGTGCCAGCAACAGGGCTAGCGGGAGGTATGAGCAGTTCTTC
v_gene: TRBV27; d_gene: -; j_gene: TRBJ2-2; abundance: -; CDR3aa: CASSFWGAGELFF; CDR3nt: TGTGCCAGCAGTTTTTGGGGGGCCGGGGAGCTGTTTTTT
v_gene: TRBV7-8; d_gene: TRBD1; j_gene: TRBJ1-5; abundance: -; CDR3aa: CASSQSRTGGVQPQHF; CDR3nt: TGTGCCAGCAGCCAGAGTAGGACAGGGGGCGTTCAGCCCCAGCATTTT
v_gene: TRBV4-2; d_gene: -; j_gene: TRBJ2-3; abundance: -; CDR3aa: CASSQDGGPAGTDTQYF; CDR3nt: TGTGCCAGCAGCCAAGATGGGGGCCCCGCCGGCACAGATACGCAGTATTTT
v_gene: TRBV4-2; d_gene: TRBD2; j_gene: TRBJ2-1; abundance: -; CDR3aa: CASSHYEGLAGGPSNEQFF; CDR3nt: TGTGCCAGCAGCCACTACGAGGGACTAGCGGGAGGGCCATCCAATGAGCAGTTCTTC
v_gene: TRBV7-2; d_gene: TRBD2; j_gene: TRBJ2-5; abundance: -; CDR3aa: CASSLGSGSWETQYF; CDR3nt: TGTGCCAGCAGCTTAGGTAGCGGGAGTTGGGAGACCCAGTACTTC
v_gene: TRBV4-3; d_gene: -; j_gene: TRBJ2-7; abundance: once; CDR3aa: CASSLTYRNEQYF; CDR3nt: TGCGCCAGCAGTCTTACATATCGAAACGAGCAGTACTTC
v_gene: TRBV12-3/TRBV12-4; d_gene: -; j_gene: TRBJ2-7; abundance: -; CDR3aa: CASSAVGYEQYF; CDR3nt: TGTGCCAGCAGTGCGGTCGGATACGAGCAGTACTTC
v_gene: TRBV11-2; d_gene: TRBD2; j_gene: TRBJ2-1; abundance: -; CDR3aa: CATGTSGKNEQFF; CDR3nt: TGTGCCACCGGGACTAGCGGAAAAAATGAGCAGTTCTTC
v_gene: TRBV13; d_gene: -; j_gene: TRBJ2-5; abundance: -; CDR3aa: CASSLTLSTGLETQYF; CDR3nt: TGTGCCAGCAGCCTTACGCTGTCGACAGGTCTGGAGACCCAGTACTTC
v_gene: TRBV30; d_gene: TRBD2; j_gene: TRBJ2-5; abundance: few; CDR3aa: CAWSGEGGPFQETQYF; CDR3nt: TGTGCCTGGAGTGGGGAGGGCGGACCGTTCCAAGAGACCCAGTACTTC
v_gene: TRBV25-1; d_gene: -; j_gene: TRBJ1-6; abundance: once; CDR3aa: CASAAQGVGSPLHF; CDR3nt: TGTGCCAGCGCTGCACAGGGCGTGGGGTCACCCCTCCACTTT
v_gene: TRBV6-5; d_gene: -; j_gene: TRBJ1-1; abundance: -; CDR3aa: CATSEPGQNTEAFF; CDR3nt: TGTGCCACATCGGAGCCGGGACAGAACACTGAAGCTTTCTTT
v_gene: TRBV27; d_gene: TRBD2; j_gene: TRBJ2-1; abundance: -; CDR3aa: CASSLGTSGGRVYNEQFF; CDR3nt: TGTGCCAGCAGTTTAGGGACTAGCGGAGGAAGGGTCTACAATGAGCAGTTCTTC
v_gene: TRBV9; d_gene: TRBD2; j_gene: TRBJ2-1; abundance: -; CDR3aa: CASSVELHQREGNEQFF; CDR3nt: TGTGCCAGCAGCGTAGAATTGCACCAGCGGGAGGGGAATGAGCAGTTCTTC
v_gene: TRBV7-7; d_gene: -; j_gene: TRBJ1-3; abundance: -; CDR3aa: CASSLRLQSSGNTIYF; CDR3nt: TGTGCTAGCAGCTTAAGGCTACAGAGCTCTGGAAACACCATATATTTT
v_gene: TRBV7-6; d_gene: TRBD2; j_gene: TRBJ2-6; abundance: -; CDR3aa: CASSRLAGGTGANVLTF; CDR3nt: TGTGCCAGCAGCCGACTAGCGGGAGGAACTGGGGCCAACGTCCTGACTTTC
v_gene: TRBV6-2/TRBV6-3; d_gene: TRBD2; j_gene: TRBJ2-7; abundance: -; CDR3aa: CASSYLGPSGSYEQYF; CDR3nt: TGTGCCAGCAGTTACTTGGGGCCTAGCGGGAGCTACGAGCAGTACTTC
v_gene: TRBV24-1; d_gene: -; j_gene: TRBJ2-5; abundance: -; CDR3aa: CATSDPNPRGQETQYF; CDR3nt: TGTGCCACCAGTGATCCTAACCCCAGGGGACAAGAGACCCAGTACTTC
v_gene: TRBV6-6; d_gene: -; j_gene: TRBJ2-7; abundance: -; CDR3aa: CASSYPPSPEQYF; CDR3nt: TGTGCCAGCAGTTATCCCCCTAGCCCAGAGCAGTACTTC
v_gene: TRBV5-5; d_gene: -; j_gene: TRBJ1-5; abundance: -; CDR3aa: CASSFAGDQPQHF; CDR3nt: TGTGCCAGCAGCTTTGCAGGGGATCAGCCCCAGCATTTT
v_gene: TRBV2; d_gene: TRBD1; j_gene: TRBJ2-5; abundance: -; CDR3aa: CASRRTGGETQYF; CDR3nt: TGTGCCAGCAGGCGGACAGGGGGAGAGACCCAGTACTTC
v_gene: TRBV7-3; d_gene: -; j_gene: TRBJ1-2; abundance: few; CDR3aa: CASSLSGQGSTGYTF; CDR3nt: TGTGCCAGCAGCTTAAGTGGTCAGGGATCTACTGGCTACACCTTC
v_gene: TRBV2; d_gene: -; j_gene: TRBJ1-1; abundance: -; CDR3aa: CASRQRGRNTEAFF; CDR3nt: TGTGCCAGCAGACAGAGGGGGAGGAACACTGAAGCTTTCTTT
v_gene: TRBV28; d_gene: -; j_gene: TRBJ1-1; abundance: -; CDR3aa: CASSLSVRGEAFF; CDR3nt: TGTGCCAGCAGTTTAAGTGTGCGGGGTGAAGCTTTCTTT
v_gene: TRBV20-1; d_gene: -; j_gene: TRBJ2-3; abundance: -; CDR3aa: CSPSQTDTQYF; CDR3nt: TGCAGTCCTTCACAGACAGATACGCAGTATTTT
v_gene: TRBV28; d_gene: -; j_gene: TRBJ1-5; abundance: -; CDR3aa: CASSSGEVSQPQHF; CDR3nt: TGTGCCAGCAGTTCCGGGGAGGTCAGCCAGCCCCAGCATTTT
v_gene: TRBV9; d_gene: TRBD2; j_gene: TRBJ2-7; abundance: -; CDR3aa: CASSGGGTRHSYEQYF; CDR3nt: TGTGCCAGCAGCGGGGGGGGAACCCGTCACTCCTACGAGCAGTACTTC
v_gene: TRBV28; d_gene: -; j_gene: TRBJ2-7; abundance: -; CDR3aa: CASGTQYEQYF; CDR3nt: TGTGCCAGCGGCACACAGTACGAGCAGTACTTC
v_gene: TRBV4-3; d_gene: TRBD1; j_gene: TRBJ2-3; abundance: -; CDR3aa: CASSHTGGTDTQYF; CDR3nt: TGCGCCAGCAGCCATACAGGGGGCACAGATACGCAGTATTTT
v_gene: TRBV5-4; d_gene: -; j_gene: TRBJ2-1; abundance: -; CDR3aa: CASSSKQGNEQFF; CDR3nt: TGTGCCAGCAGCTCAAAACAGGGAAATGAGCAGTTCTTC
v_gene: TRBV4-1; d_gene: TRBD2; j_gene: TRBJ2-3; abundance: -; CDR3aa: CASSQETSGAFTDTQYF; CDR3nt: TGCGCCAGCAGCCAAGAAACTAGCGGAGCCTTCACAGATACGCAGTATTTT